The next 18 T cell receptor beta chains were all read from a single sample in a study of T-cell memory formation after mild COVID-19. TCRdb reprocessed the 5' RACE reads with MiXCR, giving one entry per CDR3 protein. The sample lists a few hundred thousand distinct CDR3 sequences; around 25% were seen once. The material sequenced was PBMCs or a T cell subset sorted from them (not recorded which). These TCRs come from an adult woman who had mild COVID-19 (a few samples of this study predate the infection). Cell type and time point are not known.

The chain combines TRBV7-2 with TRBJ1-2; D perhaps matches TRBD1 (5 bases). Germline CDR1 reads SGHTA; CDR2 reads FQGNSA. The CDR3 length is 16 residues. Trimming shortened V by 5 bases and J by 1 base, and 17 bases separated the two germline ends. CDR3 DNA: TGTGCCAGCAGCCTCACCCGGGGACGGAATAACTATGGCTACACCTTC. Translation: CASSLTRGRNNYGYTF.

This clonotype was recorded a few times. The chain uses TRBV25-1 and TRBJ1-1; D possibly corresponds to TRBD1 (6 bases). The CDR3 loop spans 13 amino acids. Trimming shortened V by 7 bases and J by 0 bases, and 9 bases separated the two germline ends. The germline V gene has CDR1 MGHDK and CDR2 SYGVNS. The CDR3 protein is CASNGTLNTEAFF. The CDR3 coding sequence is TGTGCCAGCAACGGGACACTGAACACTGAAGCTTTCTTT.

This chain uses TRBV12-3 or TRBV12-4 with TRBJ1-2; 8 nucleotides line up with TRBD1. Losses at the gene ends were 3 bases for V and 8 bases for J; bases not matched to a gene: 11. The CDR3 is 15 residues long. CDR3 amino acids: CASSFQGALSRGYTF. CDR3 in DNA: TGTGCCAGCAGTTTCCAGGGGGCGCTGTCAAGAGGCTACACCTTC.

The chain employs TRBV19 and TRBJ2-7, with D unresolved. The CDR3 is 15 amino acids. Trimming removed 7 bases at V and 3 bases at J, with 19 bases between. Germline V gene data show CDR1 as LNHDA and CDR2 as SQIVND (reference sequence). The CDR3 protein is CASKNAPTDLYEQYF. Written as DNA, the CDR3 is TGTGCCAGTAAAAACGCCCCGACGGACCTCTACGAGCAGTACTTC.

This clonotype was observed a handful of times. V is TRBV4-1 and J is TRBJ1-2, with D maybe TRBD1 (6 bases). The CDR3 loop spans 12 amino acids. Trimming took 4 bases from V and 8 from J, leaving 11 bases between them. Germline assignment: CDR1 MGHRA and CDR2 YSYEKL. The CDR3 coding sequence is TGCGCCAGCAGCCTACAGGGAGGCGGCTACACCTTC. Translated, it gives CASSLQGGGYTF.

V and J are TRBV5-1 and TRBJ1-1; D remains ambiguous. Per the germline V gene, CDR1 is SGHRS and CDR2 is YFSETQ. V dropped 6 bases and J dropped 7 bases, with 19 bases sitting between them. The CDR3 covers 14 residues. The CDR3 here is CASNLRTGRDEAFF. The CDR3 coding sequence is TGCGCCAGCAATCTCCGTACCGGGAGGGATGAAGCTTTCTTT. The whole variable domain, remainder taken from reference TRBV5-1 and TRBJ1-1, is KAGVTQTPRYLIKTRGQQVTLSCSPISGHRSVSWYQQTPGQGLQFLFEYFSETQRNKGNFPGRFSGRQFSNSRSEMNVSTLELGDSALYLCASNLRTGRDEAFFGQGTRLTVV.

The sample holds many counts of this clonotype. CDR3 loop: CASSYYRTGHEQYF. CDR3 coding DNA: TGTGCCAGCAGTTACTATCGGACAGGGCACGAGCAGTACTTC. V usage is TRBV6-5 and J usage is TRBJ2-7, with 8 bases lining up with TRBD1. This CDR3 comprises 14 residues. Trimming took 1 base from V and 5 from J; bases not matched to a gene: 4. Germline CDR1 MNHEY, CDR2 SVGAGI.

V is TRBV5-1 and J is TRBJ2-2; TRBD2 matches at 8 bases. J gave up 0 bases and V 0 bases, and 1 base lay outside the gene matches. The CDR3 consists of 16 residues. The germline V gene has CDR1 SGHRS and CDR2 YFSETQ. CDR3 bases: TGCGCCAGCAGCTTGGTAGCGGGATCGAACACCGGGGAGCTGTTTTTT. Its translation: CASSLVAGSNTGELFF. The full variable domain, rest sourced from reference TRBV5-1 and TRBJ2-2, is KAGVTQTPRYLIKTRGQQVTLSCSPISGHRSVSWYQQTPGQGLQFLFEYFSETQRNKGNFPGRFSGRQFSNSRSEMNVSTLELGDSALYLCASSLVAGSNTGELFFGEGSRLTVL.

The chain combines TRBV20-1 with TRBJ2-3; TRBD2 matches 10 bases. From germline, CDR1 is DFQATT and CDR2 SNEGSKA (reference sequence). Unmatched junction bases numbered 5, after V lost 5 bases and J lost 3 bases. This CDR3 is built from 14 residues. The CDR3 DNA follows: TGCAGTGCTCGTATAGCGGGGGGTACAGATACGCAGTATTTT. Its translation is CSARIAGGTDTQYF.

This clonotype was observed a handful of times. CDR3 bases: TGTGCCAGCAGCTCAGGGGGCAGTGGAAACACCATATATTTT. This codes for CASSSGGSGNTIYF. The V gene is TRBV12-3 or TRBV12-4, the J gene TRBJ1-3, with 8 bases fitting TRBD1. V shed 6 bases and J 3 bases; nucleotides not matched to a gene: 4. This CDR3 is built from 14 residues.

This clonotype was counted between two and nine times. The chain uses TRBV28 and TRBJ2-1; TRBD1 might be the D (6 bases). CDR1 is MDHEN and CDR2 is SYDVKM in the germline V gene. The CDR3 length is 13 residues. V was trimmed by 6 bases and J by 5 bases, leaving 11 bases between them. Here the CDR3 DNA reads TGTGCCAGCAGCATCAGGGGTGACAATGAGCAGTTCTTC. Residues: CASSIRGDNEQFF.

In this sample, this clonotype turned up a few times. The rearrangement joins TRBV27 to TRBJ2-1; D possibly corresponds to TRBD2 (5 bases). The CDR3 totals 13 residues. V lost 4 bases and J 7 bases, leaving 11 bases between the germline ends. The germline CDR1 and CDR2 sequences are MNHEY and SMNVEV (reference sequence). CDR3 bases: TGTGCCAGCAGTTACCTCGGGGAGAATGAGCAGTTCTTC. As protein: CASSYLGENEQFF.

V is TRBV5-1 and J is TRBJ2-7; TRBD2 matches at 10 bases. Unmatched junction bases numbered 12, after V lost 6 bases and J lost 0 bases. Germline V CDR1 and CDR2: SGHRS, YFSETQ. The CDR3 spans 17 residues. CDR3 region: CASKGGTSEDISYEQYF. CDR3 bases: TGCGCCAGCAAGGGAGGGACTAGCGAGGATATCTCCTACGAGCAGTACTTC.

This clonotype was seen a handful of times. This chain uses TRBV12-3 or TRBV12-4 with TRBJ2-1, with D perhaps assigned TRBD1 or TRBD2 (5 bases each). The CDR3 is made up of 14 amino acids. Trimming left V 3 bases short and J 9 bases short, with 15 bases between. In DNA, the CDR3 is TGTGCCAGCAGTTTTGGGGACGCCCCCAGTGAGCAGTTCTTC. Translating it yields CASSFGDAPSEQFF.

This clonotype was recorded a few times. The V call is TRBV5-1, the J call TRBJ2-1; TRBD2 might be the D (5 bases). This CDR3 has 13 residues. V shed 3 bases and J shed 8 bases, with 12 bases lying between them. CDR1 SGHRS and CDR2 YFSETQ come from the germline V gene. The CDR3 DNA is TGCGCCAGCAGCTACCTTCCCGGGGATGAGCAGTTCTTC. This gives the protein CASSYLPGDEQFF.

CDR3 loop: CASGFPGPQETQYF. The DNA for the CDR3 is TGTGCCAGCGGTTTTCCGGGACCGCAAGAGACCCAGTACTTC. The V call is TRBV25-1, the J call TRBJ2-5; D might be TRBD1 or TRBD2, each matching 5 bases. The CDR3 runs to 14 residues. V lost 8 bases, J lost 2 bases, and 15 bases lay in between. CDR1 and CDR2 from the germline V gene are MGHDK and SYGVNS.

In nucleotides, the CDR3 is TGTGCCAGCAGGAACTACGAGCAGTACTTC. This codes for CASRNYEQYF. The rearrangement links TRBV6-2 or TRBV6-3 to TRBJ2-7; no definite D call. Trimming left V 6 bases short and J 3 bases short, with 3 bases between. Germline values: CDR1 MNHEY, CDR2 SVGEGT. The CDR3 sequence is 10 residues long.

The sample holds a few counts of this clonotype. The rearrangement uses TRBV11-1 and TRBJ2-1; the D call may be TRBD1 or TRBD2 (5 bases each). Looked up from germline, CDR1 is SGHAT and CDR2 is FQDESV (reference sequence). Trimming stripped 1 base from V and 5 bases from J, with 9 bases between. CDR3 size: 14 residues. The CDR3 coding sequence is TGTGCCAGCAGCTTAGACGGGGCAGACAATGAGCAGTTCTTC. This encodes CASSLDGADNEQFF.